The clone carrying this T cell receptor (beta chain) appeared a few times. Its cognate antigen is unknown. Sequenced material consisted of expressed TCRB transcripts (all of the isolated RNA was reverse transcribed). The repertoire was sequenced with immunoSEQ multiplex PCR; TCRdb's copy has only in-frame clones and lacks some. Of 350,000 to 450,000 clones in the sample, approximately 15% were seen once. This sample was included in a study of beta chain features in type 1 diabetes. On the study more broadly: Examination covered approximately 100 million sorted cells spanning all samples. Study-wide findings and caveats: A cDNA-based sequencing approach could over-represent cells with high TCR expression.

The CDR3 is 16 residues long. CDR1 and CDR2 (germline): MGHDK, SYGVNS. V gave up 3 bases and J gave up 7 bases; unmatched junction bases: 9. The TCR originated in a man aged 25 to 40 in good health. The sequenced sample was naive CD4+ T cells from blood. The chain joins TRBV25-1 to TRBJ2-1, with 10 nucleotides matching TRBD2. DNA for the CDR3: TGTGCCAGCAGTGACCCGGGACTAGCGATGGGGAATGAGCAGTTCTTC. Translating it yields CASSDPGLAMGNEQFF. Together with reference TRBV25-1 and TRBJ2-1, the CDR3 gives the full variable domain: EADIYQTPRYLVIGTGKKITLECSQTMGHDKMYWYQQDPGMELHLIHYSYGVNSTEKGDLSSESTVSRIRTEHFPLTLESARPSHTSQYLCASSDPGLAMGNEQFFGPGTRLTVL.